A selection of T cell receptor beta chains follows, all from one sample in a study of beta chain features in type 1 diabetes. Data came from immunoSEQ multiplex PCR; TCRdb stores just in-frame clones and leaves some out. The top ten hold roughly 0.44% of the sample, which has 310,000 or so clones, less than 9.5% seen once. Specimen: central memory CD4+ T cells from blood. These TCRs come from a young woman in good health. The CDR3 runs from the conserved cysteine through the conserved F or W. The D gene is left open where the match is weak. Not all rows give a size; the values are once, few, many and, for expanded clones, a class.

v_gene,d_gene,j_gene,abundance,CDR3aa,CDR3nt
TRBV7-2,NA,TRBJ2-1,NA,CASSSGGGSYNEQFF,TGTGCCAGCAGCTCTGGGGGCGGCTCCTACAATGAGCAGTTCTTC
TRBV10-3,TRBD1,TRBJ2-7,many,CAISPGTGTYEQYF,TGTGCCATCAGTCCCGGGACAGGGACCTACGAGCAGTACTTC
TRBV2,TRBD1,TRBJ2-3,NA,CARTLTTGFSTDTQYF,TGTGCCCGAACCCTAACGACAGGGTTCTCCACAGATACGCAGTATTTT
TRBV4-3,NA,TRBJ2-7,few,CASSRILDSLHEQYF,TGCGCCAGCAGCCGGATTTTGGACAGTCTCCACGAGCAGTACTTC
TRBV18,NA,TRBJ2-7,few,CASSPPRGYEQYF,TGTGCCAGCTCACCACCGAGGGGATACGAGCAGTACTTC
TRBV6-6,TRBD1,TRBJ1-1,once,CASSLTGAFEAFF,TGTGCCAGCAGTTTAACAGGGGCCTTTGAAGCTTTCTTT
TRBV15,NA,TRBJ2-7,few,CATSWGAAGGYEQYF,TGTGCCACCAGCTGGGGGGCAGCAGGAGGTTACGAGCAGTACTTC
TRBV9,TRBD2,TRBJ2-7,NA,CASSISGRSYEQYF,TGTGCCAGCAGCATTAGCGGGAGGTCCTACGAGCAGTACTTC
TRBV9,NA,TRBJ2-1,NA,CASSVAYWQNYNEQFF,TGTGCCAGCAGCGTAGCTTATTGGCAGAACTACAATGAGCAGTTCTTC
TRBV4-2,NA,TRBJ1-2,NA,CASSPERGNWFGYTF,TGTGCCAGCAGCCCAGAACGGGGTAACTGGTTCGGCTACACCTTC
TRBV7-9,NA,TRBJ2-5,once,CASSLDTQECQYF,TGTGCCAGCAGCTTAGACACTCAAGAGTGCCAGTACTTC
TRBV6-7,NA,TRBJ1-4,NA,CARKGGEKLFF,TGTGCCCGCAAAGGCGGTGAAAAACTGTTTTTT
TRBV19,TRBD1,TRBJ2-1,few,CASSPGQAPNNEQFF,TGTGCCAGTAGTCCAGGACAGGCCCCAAACAATGAGCAGTTCTTC
TRBV7-2,NA,TRBJ2-5,NA,CASSRLGPQETQYF,TGTGCCAGCAGTAGATTGGGTCCCCAAGAGACCCAGTACTTC
TRBV4-3,TRBD2,TRBJ2-3,NA,CASSQDLASGSRRNTQYF,TGCGCCAGCAGCCAAGATCTCGCTAGCGGGAGTAGGCGAAATACGCAGTATTTT
TRBV23-1,NA,TRBJ1-4,NA,CASSQSFPTQVVEKLFF,TGCGCCAGCAGTCAATCTTTTCCGACCCAAGTTGTGGAAAAACTGTTTTTT
TRBV7-6,NA,TRBJ2-5,few,CASSLGPRETQYF,TGTGCCAGCAGCTTGGGACCGAGAGAGACCCAGTACTTC
TRBV7-9,TRBD1,TRBJ1-1,NA,CASSYRDSLNTEAFF,TGTGCCAGCAGCTACCGGGACAGCCTTAACACTGAAGCTTTCTTT
TRBV19,TRBD1,TRBJ2-5,few,CASSIEGGQQETQYF,TGTGCCAGTAGTATAGAAGGGGGACAGCAAGAGACCCAGTACTTC
TRBV4-2,NA,TRBJ1-5,NA,CASSHGEQGVRQPQHF,TGTGCCAGCAGCCACGGAGAACAGGGAGTTAGACAGCCCCAGCATTTT
TRBV28,NA,TRBJ1-4,NA,CASSSTGHNEKLFF,TGTGCCAGCAGTTCGACAGGCCATAATGAAAAACTGTTTTTT
TRBV28,NA,TRBJ2-3,few,CASSSPQVDTQYF,TGTGCCAGCAGTTCCCCCCAAGTGGATACGCAGTATTTT
TRBV27,NA,TRBJ2-1,few,CASRPQGVDEQFF,TGTGCCAGCAGACCACAGGGAGTTGACGAGCAGTTCTTC
TRBV19,TRBD1,TRBJ1-1,many,CASSRDRVNTEAFF,TGTGCCAGTAGTAGGGACAGGGTGAACACTGAAGCTTTCTTT